Presented here are 21 T cell receptor beta chains from one specimen sequenced in a study of sequential checkpoint blockade in melanoma. As to treatment: randomized to nivolumab then ipilimumab (arm A) or the reverse (arm B). Repertoires were generated with immunoSEQ multiplex PCR, while TCRdb's copy carries only in-frame clones and drops some. The table lists around 20,000 clones, around 80% of them singletons, with approximately 10% in the top ten. Sequences were derived from CD8+ T cells sorted from blood (inferred from file names), sampled from a patient given nivolumab and ipilimumab in sequence. Receptor source: a human donor with melanoma.

The chain links TRBV5-1 to TRBJ1-2, with TRBD1 matching 8 bases. There are 14 residues in the CDR3. V was clipped by 1 base and J by 7 bases; unmatched bases: 6. CDR1 and CDR2 from the germline V gene are SGHRS and YFSETQ. In DNA form, the CDR3 reads TGCGCCAGCAGCTTGCTGCAGGGGGCGGGTGGCTACACCTTC. Amino acid sequence: CASSLLQGAGGYTF.

The rearrangement links TRBV7-9 to TRBJ1-6, with 7 positions matching TRBD1. Germline CDR1 SEHNR, CDR2 FQNEAQ (reference sequence). The CDR3 spans 15 residues. Trimming cost V 5 bases and J 7 bases; bases outside gene matches: 8. The CDR3 DNA is TGTGCCAGCAGCCCCTGGCAGGGGGAGAATTCACCCCTCCACTTT. Translating it yields CASSPWQGENSPLHF.

Only a few counts were recorded for this clone. The V and J genes are TRBV18 and TRBJ1-3; 9 bases match TRBD1. The trim removed 1 base at V and 1 base at J, leaving 14 bases unmatched. The CDR3 length is 20 residues. Germline-derived CDR1 and CDR2 are KGHSH and LQKENI. The CDR3 spells CASSPLSGTGLIASGNTIYF. Written as DNA, the CDR3 is TGTGCCAGCTCACCACTATCCGGGACAGGGTTGATCGCGTCTGGAAACACCATATATTTT.

The CDR3 reads CASSRDRGRETQYF. CDR3 nucleotide sequence: TGTGCCAGCAGCAGGGACAGGGGTCGAGAGACCCAGTACTTC. The J gene is TRBJ2-5, the V gene TRBV27; 10 nucleotides agree with TRBD1. Germline V gene sequence: CDR1 MNHEY, CDR2 SMNVEV (reference sequence). V was pared by 6 bases and J by 4 bases, with 5 bases of the junction left unmatched. This CDR3 is built from 14 residues.

This clone was seen once. The V and J genes are TRBV6-1 and TRBJ2-3; 7 nucleotides line up with TRBD1. Per germline, CDR1 MNHNS and CDR2 SASEGT. V shed 1 base and J 4 bases; nucleotides not matched to a gene: 8. The CDR3 extends over 16 amino acids. The CDR3 bases are TGTGCCAGCAGTGAAGTTAGCAGGGGGTCGGCAGATACGCAGTATTTT. It encodes CASSEVSRGSADTQYF.

This chain uses TRBV27 with TRBJ1-2, with D maybe TRBD1 (6 bases). The CDR3 consists of 13 residues. Looked up from germline, CDR1 is MNHEY and CDR2 is SMNVEV (reference sequence). V shed 7 bases and J shed 8 bases, with 17 bases lying between them. For the CDR3, the DNA is TGTGCCAGCACCACGACAGGACGGGGCGGCTACACCTTC. Its translation is CASTTTGRGGYTF.

This clone came up once. The chain links TRBV30 to TRBJ2-4; TRBD1 matches at 11 bases. The CDR3 runs 13 residues. CDR1 is GTSNPN and CDR2 is SVGIG in the germline V gene (reference sequence). J was trimmed by 8 bases and V by 7 bases; bases with no gene match: 7. The CDR3 DNA follows: TGTGCCTCAGAGGACAGGGGGCTGGACATTCAGTACTTC. Protein: CASEDRGLDIQYF.

This clone has just a few counts. The rearrangement joins TRBV2 to TRBJ2-7, with D possibly TRBD1 on 5 matching bases. This CDR3 spans 15 amino acids. Germline CDR1 SNHLY, CDR2 FYNNEI. Trimming left V 3 bases short and J 5 bases short, with 17 bases between. Here the CDR3 reads CASSDDGQGANEQYF. DNA of the CDR3: TGTGCCAGCAGTGATGATGGGCAGGGTGCGAACGAGCAGTACTTC.

This clone appeared a few times. The rearrangement links TRBV6-6 to TRBJ2-1, with 8 positions matching TRBD1. This CDR3 region has 14 residues. The trim removed 7 bases at V and 1 base at J, leaving 3 bases unmatched. Germline V gene sequence: CDR1 MNHNY, CDR2 SVGAGI (reference sequence). The CDR3 protein is CASTDRGSYNEQFF. CDR3 nucleotides: TGTGCCAGCACCGACAGGGGTTCCTACAATGAGCAGTTCTTC.

V gene TRBV29-1 combines with J gene TRBJ2-1; possibly TRBD1 for D (5 bases). CDR1 is SQVTM and CDR2 is ANQGSEA in the germline V gene. V was pared by 1 base and J by 3 bases, with 19 bases between. This CDR3 is 17 amino acids long. The CDR3 region is CSVEGPGPSNLYNEQFF. CDR3 coding DNA: TGCAGCGTTGAAGGCCCAGGGCCTTCAAACCTCTACAATGAGCAGTTCTTC.

The V gene is TRBV15, the J gene TRBJ2-2; the match to TRBD2 covers 8 bases. With V trimmed by 7 bases and J by 2 bases, 9 bases remained unmatched. The germline V gene has CDR1 LNHNV and CDR2 YYDKDF (reference sequence). The CDR3 covers 16 residues. As DNA, the CDR3 is TGTGCCACCACCGAAAGGAGCGGGGGAAACACCGGGGAGCTGTTTTTT. Its protein product is CATTERSGGNTGELFF.

The rearrangement uses TRBV28 and TRBJ1-5; 8 bases agree with TRBD1. The V gene end was trimmed by 5 bases and the J gene end by 4 bases; junction bases not matched to a gene: 10. This CDR3 is built from 16 residues. CDR1 is MDHEN, CDR2 SYDVKM, per germline. CDR3 sequence: CASSLAGTGKNQPQHF. CDR3 in DNA: TGTGCCAGCAGTCTGGCCGGGACAGGCAAAAATCAGCCCCAGCATTTT.

The rearrangement links TRBV6-5 to TRBJ2-7, with D perhaps matching TRBD1 (5 bases). The CDR3 runs 12 residues. Per the germline V gene, CDR1 is MNHEY and CDR2 is SVGAGI. Trimming left V 6 bases short and J 9 bases short, with 15 bases between. The DNA of the CDR3 is TGTGCCAGCAGATCGGCAGGAGACAGGCAGTACTTC. It specifies CASRSAGDRQYF.

This chain uses TRBV6-6 with TRBJ1-2, with 9 bases that match TRBD1. This CDR3 contains 15 residues. Germline V gives CDR1 MNHNY, CDR2 SVGAGI (reference sequence). The V gene end was trimmed by 4 bases and the J gene end by 8 bases; junction bases not matched to a gene: 11. The CDR3 sequence: CASSSADRGWQGYTF. The CDR3 nucleotides are TGTGCCAGCAGTTCCGCGGACAGGGGTTGGCAAGGCTACACCTTC.

This chain links TRBV6-5 with TRBJ2-7; D ambiguous. V lost 4 bases and J 7 bases, leaving 8 bases between the germline ends. The CDR3 contains 11 residues. Germline assignment: CDR1 MNHEY and CDR2 SVGAGI. CDR3 nucleotide sequence: TGTGCCAGCAGTTCCCAGCGTGAGCAGTACTTC. Translated: CASSSQREQYF.

For this clone: Its ends do not fully match the called genes, so a read error is possible. The V call is TRBV7-7, the J call TRBJ2-3; D call uncertain. Germline values: CDR1 SSHAT, CDR2 FNYEAQ (reference sequence). The CDR3 has 15 amino acids. The CDR3 here is CASSLAGSSTDTQYF. The DNA of the CDR3 is TGTGCTAGCAGCTTAGCTGGCAGTAGCACAGATACGCAGTATTTT.

The CDR3 DNA sequence: TGTGCCAGCAGTCCAGGGTTAACCTACGAGCAGTACTTC. Residues: CASSPGLTYEQYF. This sequence joins TRBV27 and TRBJ2-7, with a tentative D call TRBD1 (5 bases). CDR1 and CDR2 (germline): MNHEY, SMNVEV (reference sequence). The CDR3 totals 13 residues. Trimming cost V 5 bases and J 2 bases, with 10 bases left between them.

This clone has a handful of counts. The chain joins TRBV5-1 to TRBJ2-1; D not certain. Germline loops: CDR1 SGHRS, CDR2 YFSETQ. Trimming took off 7 bases at V and 0 bases at J, with 14 bases between the two ends. The CDR3 is made up of 15 amino acids. CDR3 DNA sequence: TGCGCCAGCCAAAAAGAGGCGGCCTCCTACAATGAGCAGTTCTTC. Translating it yields CASQKEAASYNEQFF.

The V gene is TRBV11-1, the J gene TRBJ1-4, with a weak D call TRBD1 (6 bases). Germline loops: CDR1 SGHAT, CDR2 FQDESV (reference sequence). CDR3 length: 14 amino acids. V was pared by 8 bases and J by 8 bases, with 18 bases between. The CDR3 nucleotides are TGTGCCAGCCGCCTGGGGGGGGCGGAAGAAAAACTGTTTTTT. As protein: CASRLGGAEEKLFF.

V usage is TRBV5-1 and J usage is TRBJ2-5; D is possibly TRBD1 (5 bases). Germline CDR1 SGHRS, CDR2 YFSETQ. The CDR3 has 16 amino acids. Trimming left V 0 bases short and J 2 bases short, with 14 bases between. The CDR3 sequence is CASSLVGRSGQETQYF. The CDR3 nucleotides are TGCGCCAGCAGCTTGGTGGGGCGGAGTGGTCAAGAGACCCAGTACTTC.

The rearrangement uses TRBV27 and TRBJ2-2; 15 bases are a match to TRBD2. This CDR3 has 19 amino acids. V gave up 2 bases and J gave up 2 bases; unmatched junction bases: 6. The germline CDR1 and CDR2 sequences are MNHEY and SMNVEV (reference sequence). The CDR3, as DNA: TGTGCCAGCAGTTTAAGGCCGGGACTAGCGGGAGGTAACACCGGGGAGCTGTTTTTT. Translation: CASSLRPGLAGGNTGELFF.